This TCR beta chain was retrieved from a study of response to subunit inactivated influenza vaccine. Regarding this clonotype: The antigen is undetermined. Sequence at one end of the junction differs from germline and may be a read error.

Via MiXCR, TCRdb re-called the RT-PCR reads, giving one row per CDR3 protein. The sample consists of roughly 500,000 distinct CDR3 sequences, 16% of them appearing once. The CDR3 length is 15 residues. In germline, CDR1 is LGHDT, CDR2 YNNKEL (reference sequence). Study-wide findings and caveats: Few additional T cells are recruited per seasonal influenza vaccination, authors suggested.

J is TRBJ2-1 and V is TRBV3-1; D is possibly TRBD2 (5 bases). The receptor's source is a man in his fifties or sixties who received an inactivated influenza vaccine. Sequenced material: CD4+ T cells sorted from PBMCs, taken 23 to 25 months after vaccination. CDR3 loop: CASCHQDGEYNEQFF. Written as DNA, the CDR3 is TGTGCCAGCTGCCACCAGGACGGGGAATACAATGAGCAGTTCTTC.